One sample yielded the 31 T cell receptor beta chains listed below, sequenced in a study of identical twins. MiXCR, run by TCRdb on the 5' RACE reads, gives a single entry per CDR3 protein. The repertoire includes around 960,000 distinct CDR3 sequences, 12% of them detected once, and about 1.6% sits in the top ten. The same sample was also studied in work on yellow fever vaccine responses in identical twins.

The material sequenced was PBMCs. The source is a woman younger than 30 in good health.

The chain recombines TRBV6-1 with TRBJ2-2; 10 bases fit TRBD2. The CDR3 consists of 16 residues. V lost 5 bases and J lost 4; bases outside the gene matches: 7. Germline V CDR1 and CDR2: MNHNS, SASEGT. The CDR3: CASSRTSGSVTGELFF. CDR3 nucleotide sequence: TGTGCCAGCAGTAGGACTAGCGGTTCAGTCACCGGGGAGCTGTTTTTT.

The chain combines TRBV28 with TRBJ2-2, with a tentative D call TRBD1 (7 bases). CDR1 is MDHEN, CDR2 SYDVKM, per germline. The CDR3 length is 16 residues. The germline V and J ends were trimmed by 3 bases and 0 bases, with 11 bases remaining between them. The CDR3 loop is CASSFRRGPNTGELFF. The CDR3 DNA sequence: TGTGCCAGCAGTTTCCGGAGGGGGCCGAACACCGGGGAGCTGTTTTTT.

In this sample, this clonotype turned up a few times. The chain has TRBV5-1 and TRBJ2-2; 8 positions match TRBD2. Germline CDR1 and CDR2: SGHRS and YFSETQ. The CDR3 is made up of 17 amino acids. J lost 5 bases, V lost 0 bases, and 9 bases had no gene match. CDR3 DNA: TGCGCCAGCAGCTTGGCTGAAGCGGGAGTTTCGACCGGGGAGCTGTTTTTT. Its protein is CASSLAEAGVSTGELFF.

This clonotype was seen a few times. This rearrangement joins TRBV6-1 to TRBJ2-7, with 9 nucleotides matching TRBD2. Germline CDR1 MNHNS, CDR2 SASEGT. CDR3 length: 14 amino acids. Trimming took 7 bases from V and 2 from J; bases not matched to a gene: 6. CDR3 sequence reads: CASKPAGGAYEQYF. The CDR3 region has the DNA TGTGCCAGCAAACCAGCGGGAGGCGCCTACGAGCAGTACTTC.

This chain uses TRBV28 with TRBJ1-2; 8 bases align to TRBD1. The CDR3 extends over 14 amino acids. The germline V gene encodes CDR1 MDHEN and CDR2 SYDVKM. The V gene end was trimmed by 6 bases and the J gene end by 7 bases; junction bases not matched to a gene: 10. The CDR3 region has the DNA TGTGCCAGCAGCTTACTCAGGGGGCTAATTGGCTACACCTTC. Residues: CASSLLRGLIGYTF.

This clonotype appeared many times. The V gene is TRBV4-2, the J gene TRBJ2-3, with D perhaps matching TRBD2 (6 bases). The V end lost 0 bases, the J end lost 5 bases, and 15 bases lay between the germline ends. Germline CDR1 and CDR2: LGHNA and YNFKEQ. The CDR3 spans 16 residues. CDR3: CASSQDTGLRGDTQYF. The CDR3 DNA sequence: TGTGCCAGCAGCCAAGATACGGGACTCCGCGGAGATACGCAGTATTTT.

For the CDR3, the DNA is TGCGCCAGCAGCTTGGCCGGGACTAGCTTGAATGAGCAGTTCTTC. It translates to CASSLAGTSLNEQFF. The chain joins TRBV5-1 to TRBJ2-1; TRBD2 matches 9 bases. Germline V gives CDR1 SGHRS, CDR2 YFSETQ. Trimming took 0 bases from V and 7 from J; bases not matched to a gene: 5. The CDR3 covers 15 residues.

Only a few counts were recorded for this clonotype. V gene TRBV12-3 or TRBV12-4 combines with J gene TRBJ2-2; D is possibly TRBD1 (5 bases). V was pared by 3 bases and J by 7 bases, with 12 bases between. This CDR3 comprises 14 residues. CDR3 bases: TGTGCCAGCAGTTTTGGTCAGGGTGGCGGGGAGCTGTTTTTT. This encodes CASSFGQGGGELFF.

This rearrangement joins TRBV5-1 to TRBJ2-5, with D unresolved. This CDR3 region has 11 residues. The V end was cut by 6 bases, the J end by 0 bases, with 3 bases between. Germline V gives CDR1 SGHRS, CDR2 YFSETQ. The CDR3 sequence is CASNHQETQYF. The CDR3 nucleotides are TGCGCCAGCAACCACCAAGAGACCCAGTACTTC.

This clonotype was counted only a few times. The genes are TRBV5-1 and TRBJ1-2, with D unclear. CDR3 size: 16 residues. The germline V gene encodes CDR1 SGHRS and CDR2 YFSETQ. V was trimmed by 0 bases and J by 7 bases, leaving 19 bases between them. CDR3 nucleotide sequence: TGCGCCAGCAGCTTGGCCTTTGGTTTCTCTGAGGGTGGCTACACCTTC. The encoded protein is CASSLAFGFSEGGYTF. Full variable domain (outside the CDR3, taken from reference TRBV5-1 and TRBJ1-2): KAGVTQTPRYLIKTRGQQVTLSCSPISGHRSVSWYQQTPGQGLQFLFEYFSETQRNKGNFPGRFSGRQFSNSRSEMNVSTLELGDSALYLCASSLAFGFSEGGYTFGSGTRLTVV.

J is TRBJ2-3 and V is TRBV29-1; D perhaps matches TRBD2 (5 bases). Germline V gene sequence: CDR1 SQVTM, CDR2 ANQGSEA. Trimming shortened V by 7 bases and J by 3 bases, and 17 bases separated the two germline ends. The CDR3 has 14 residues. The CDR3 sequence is CSADAGVRTDTQYF. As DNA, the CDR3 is TGCAGCGCCGATGCCGGGGTCCGAACAGATACGCAGTATTTT.

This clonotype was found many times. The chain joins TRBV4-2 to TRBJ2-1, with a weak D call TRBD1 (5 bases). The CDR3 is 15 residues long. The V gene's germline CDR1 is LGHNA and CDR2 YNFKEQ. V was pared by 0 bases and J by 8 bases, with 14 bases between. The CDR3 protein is CASSQEGYRMDEQFF. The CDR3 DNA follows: TGTGCCAGCAGCCAAGAGGGGTACAGGATGGATGAGCAGTTCTTC.

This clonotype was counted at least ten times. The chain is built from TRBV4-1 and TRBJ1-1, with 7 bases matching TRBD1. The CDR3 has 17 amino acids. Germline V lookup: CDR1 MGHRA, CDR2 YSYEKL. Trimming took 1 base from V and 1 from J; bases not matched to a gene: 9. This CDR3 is CASSQGVLRGENTEAFF. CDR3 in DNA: TGCGCCAGCAGCCAAGGCGTCCTCAGGGGGGAGAACACTGAAGCTTTCTTT.

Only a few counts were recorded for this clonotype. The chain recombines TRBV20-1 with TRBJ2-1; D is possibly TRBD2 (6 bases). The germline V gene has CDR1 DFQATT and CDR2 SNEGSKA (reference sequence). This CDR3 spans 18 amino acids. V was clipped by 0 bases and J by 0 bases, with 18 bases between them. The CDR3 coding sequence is TGCAGTGCTAGAGATGTGGGAGGTACAGTTAGCTCCTACAATGAGCAGTTCTTC. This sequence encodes CSARDVGGTVSSYNEQFF.

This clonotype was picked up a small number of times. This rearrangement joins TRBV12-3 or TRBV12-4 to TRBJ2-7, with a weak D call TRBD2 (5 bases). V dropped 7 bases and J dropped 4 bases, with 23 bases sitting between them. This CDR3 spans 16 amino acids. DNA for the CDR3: TGTGCCAGCACCCCCGTTGGGCTAGAGGGAAATTACGAGCAGTACTTC. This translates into CASTPVGLEGNYEQYF.

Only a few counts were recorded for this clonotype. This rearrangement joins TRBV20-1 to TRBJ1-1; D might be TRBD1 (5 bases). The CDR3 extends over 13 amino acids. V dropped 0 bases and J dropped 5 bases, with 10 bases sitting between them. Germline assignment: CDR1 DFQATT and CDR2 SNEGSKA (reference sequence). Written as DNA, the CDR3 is TGCAGTGCTAGAGATCTCAGGGTAACTGAAGCTTTCTTT. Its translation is CSARDLRVTEAFF.

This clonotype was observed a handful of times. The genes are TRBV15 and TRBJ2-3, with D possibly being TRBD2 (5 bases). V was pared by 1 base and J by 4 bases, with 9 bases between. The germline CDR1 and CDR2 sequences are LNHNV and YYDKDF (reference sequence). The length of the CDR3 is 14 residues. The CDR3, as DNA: TGTGCCACCAGCAGAGGGAGGAGGTCAGATACGCAGTATTTT. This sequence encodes CATSRGRRSDTQYF.

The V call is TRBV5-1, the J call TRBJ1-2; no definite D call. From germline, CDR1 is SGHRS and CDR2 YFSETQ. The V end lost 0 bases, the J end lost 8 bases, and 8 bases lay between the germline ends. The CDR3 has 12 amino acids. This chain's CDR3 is CASSLDGKGYTF. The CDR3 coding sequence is TGCGCCAGCAGCTTGGACGGGAAGGGCTACACCTTC.

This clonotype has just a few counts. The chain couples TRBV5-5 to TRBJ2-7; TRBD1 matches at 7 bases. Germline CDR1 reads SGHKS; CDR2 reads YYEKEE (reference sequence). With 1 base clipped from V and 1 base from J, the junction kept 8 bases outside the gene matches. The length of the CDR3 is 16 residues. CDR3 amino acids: CASSLFARDSSYEQYF. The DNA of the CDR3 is TGTGCCAGCAGCTTGTTTGCCCGGGACAGTTCCTACGAGCAGTACTTC.

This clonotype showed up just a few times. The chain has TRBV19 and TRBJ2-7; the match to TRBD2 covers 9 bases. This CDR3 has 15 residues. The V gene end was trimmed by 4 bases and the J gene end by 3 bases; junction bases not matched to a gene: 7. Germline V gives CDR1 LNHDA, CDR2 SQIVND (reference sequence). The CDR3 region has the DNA TGTGCCAGTAGTAGACGACTAGCGGAGAGCTACGAGCAGTACTTC. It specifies CASSRRLAESYEQYF.

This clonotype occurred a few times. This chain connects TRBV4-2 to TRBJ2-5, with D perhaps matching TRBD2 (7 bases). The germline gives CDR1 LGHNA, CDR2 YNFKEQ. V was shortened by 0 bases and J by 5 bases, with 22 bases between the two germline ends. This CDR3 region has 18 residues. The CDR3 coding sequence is TGTGCCAGCAGCCAAGAGGATGTTGAGGGGGGGCCTTTTGAGACCCAGTACTTC. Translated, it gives CASSQEDVEGGPFETQYF.

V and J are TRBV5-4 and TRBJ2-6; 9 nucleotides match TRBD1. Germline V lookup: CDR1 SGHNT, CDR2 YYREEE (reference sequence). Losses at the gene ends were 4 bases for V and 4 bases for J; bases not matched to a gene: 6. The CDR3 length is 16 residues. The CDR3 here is CASSLRTGAGANVLTF. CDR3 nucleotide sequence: TGTGCCAGCAGCCTTCGGACAGGGGCAGGGGCCAACGTCCTGACTTTC.

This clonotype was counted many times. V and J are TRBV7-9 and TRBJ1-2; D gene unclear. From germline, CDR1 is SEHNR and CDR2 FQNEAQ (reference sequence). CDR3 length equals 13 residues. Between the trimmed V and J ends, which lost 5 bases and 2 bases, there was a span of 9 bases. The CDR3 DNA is TGTGCCAGCAGCGTGACACTAAACTATGGCTACACCTTC. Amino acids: CASSVTLNYGYTF.

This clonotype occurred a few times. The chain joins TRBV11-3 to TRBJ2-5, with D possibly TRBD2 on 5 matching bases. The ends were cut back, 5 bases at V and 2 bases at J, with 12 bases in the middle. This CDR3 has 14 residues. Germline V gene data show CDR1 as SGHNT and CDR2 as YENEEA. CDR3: CASSQTPGQETQYF. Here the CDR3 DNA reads TGTGCCAGCAGCCAAACCCCGGGGCAAGAGACCCAGTACTTC.

CDR3 DNA: TGTGCCAGCAGTTATAATTTAGGGACCCGCTCCTACAATGAGCAGTTCTTC. Amino acid sequence: CASSYNLGTRSYNEQFF. V gene TRBV7-6 combines with J gene TRBJ2-1, with D perhaps matching TRBD1 or TRBD2 (5 bases each). The V and J ends lost 6 bases and 0 bases respectively, with 18 bases between them. CDR1 and CDR2 from the germline V gene are SGHVS and FNYEAQ. This CDR3 contains 17 residues.

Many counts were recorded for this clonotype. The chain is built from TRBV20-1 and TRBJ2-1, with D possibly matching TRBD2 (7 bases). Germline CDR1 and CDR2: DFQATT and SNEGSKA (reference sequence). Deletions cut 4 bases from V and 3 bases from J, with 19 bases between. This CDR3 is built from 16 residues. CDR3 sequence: CSAMDSAGVVYNEQFF. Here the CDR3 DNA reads TGCAGTGCTATGGACAGTGCGGGAGTTGTCTACAATGAGCAGTTCTTC.

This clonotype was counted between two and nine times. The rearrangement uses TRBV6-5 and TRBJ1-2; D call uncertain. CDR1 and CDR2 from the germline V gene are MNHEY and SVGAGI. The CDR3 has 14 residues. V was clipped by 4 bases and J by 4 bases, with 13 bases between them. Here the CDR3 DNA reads TGTGCCAGCAGTTCTACTGCAGTCGGCTATGGCTACACCTTC. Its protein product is CASSSTAVGYGYTF.

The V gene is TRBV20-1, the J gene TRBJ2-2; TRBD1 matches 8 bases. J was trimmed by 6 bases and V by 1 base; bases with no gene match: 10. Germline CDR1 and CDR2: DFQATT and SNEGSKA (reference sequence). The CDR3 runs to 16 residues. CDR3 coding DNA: TGCAGTGCTAGAGTGGGCAGGGGGCGCGATCCCGGGGAGCTGTTTTTT. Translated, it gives CSARVGRGRDPGELFF.

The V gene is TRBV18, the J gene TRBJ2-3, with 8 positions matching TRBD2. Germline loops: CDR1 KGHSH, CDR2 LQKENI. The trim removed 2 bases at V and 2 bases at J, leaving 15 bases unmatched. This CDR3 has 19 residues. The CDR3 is CASSPSREGLNLYTDTQYF. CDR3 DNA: TGTGCCAGCTCACCATCACGGGAGGGCCTAAACCTTTACACAGATACGCAGTATTTT.

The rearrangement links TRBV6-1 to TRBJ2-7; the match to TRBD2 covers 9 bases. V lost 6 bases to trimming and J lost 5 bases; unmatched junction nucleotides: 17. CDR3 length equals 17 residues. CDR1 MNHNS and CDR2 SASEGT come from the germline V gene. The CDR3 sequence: CASRAQGSGSFNNEQYF. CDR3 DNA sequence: TGTGCCAGCAGAGCCCAGGGTAGCGGGAGTTTTAATAACGAGCAGTACTTC.

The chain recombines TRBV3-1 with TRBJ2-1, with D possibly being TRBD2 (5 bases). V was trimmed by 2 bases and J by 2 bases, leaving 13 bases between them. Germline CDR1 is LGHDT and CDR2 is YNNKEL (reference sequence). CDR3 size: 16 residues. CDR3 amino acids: CASSQSTGKPYNEQFF. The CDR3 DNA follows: TGTGCCAGCAGCCAAAGTACGGGGAAACCCTACAATGAGCAGTTCTTC.